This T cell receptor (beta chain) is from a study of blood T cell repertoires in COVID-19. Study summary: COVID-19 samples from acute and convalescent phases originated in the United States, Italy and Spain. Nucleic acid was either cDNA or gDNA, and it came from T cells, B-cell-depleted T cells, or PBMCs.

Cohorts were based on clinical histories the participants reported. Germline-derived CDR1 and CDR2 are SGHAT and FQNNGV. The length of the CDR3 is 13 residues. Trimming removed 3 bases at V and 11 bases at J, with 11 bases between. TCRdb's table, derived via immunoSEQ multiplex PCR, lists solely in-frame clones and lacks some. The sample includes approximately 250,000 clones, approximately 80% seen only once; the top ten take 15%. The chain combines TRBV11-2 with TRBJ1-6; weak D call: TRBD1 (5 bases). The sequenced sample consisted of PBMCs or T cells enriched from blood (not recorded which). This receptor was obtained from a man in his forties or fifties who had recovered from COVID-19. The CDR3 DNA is TGTGCCAGCAGCTTTCCAGGGCCTACACCCCTCCACTTT. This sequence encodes CASSFPGPTPLHF.